Listed here are 30 T cell receptor beta chains from one sample, sequenced in a study of T cells in tuberculosis. Described time point: new active TB diagnosis, blood taken before or within 7 days of starting treatment. Only in-frame clones appear in the TCRdb table, and some are missing; sequencing was by immunoSEQ multiplex PCR. The data hold under 45,000 clones, with around 93% observed a single time. The sample here was PBMCs, taken at tuberculosis diagnosis. These receptors all come from an adult with tuberculosis.

The chain employs TRBV5-5 and TRBJ2-7, with 9 nucleotides matching TRBD1. J lost 6 bases, V lost 4 bases, and 11 bases had no gene match. The germline V gene has CDR1 SGHKS and CDR2 YYEKEE (reference sequence). The CDR3 runs 15 residues. The CDR3 DNA follows: TGTGCCAGCAGCCTCCCTGGACAGGGGCGAGGCGAGCAGTACGTC. Its protein product is CASSLPGQGRGEQYV.

V is TRBV7-2 and J is TRBJ1-6; D ambiguous. Germline lookup yields CDR1 SGHTA and CDR2 FQGNSA. The V end lost 7 bases, the J end lost 4 bases, and 14 bases lay between the germline ends. This CDR3 has 15 amino acids. The DNA for the CDR3 is TGTGCCAGCACCCGGGATCGGGGTTATAATTCACCCCTCCACTTT. Translation: CASTRDRGYNSPLHF. Full variable domain (remainder filled in from reference TRBV7-2 and TRBJ1-6): GAGVSQSPSNKVTEKGKDVELRCDPISGHTALYWYRQSLGQGLEFLIYFQGNSAPDKSGLPSDRFSAERTGGSVSTLTIQRTQQEDSAVYLCASTRDRGYNSPLHFGNGTRLTVT.

This clone occurred once. The chain has TRBV19 and TRBJ2-5, with 8 nucleotides matching TRBD1. J lost 5 bases, V lost 2 bases, and 4 bases had no gene match. This CDR3 comprises 14 residues. Germline CDR1 LNHDA, CDR2 SQIVND (reference sequence). CDR3 sequence (DNA): TGTGCCAGTAGTATAACAGGGGGTAGGGAGACCCAGTACTTC. Protein: CASSITGGRETQYF. The whole variable domain, filled in from reference TRBV19 and TRBJ2-5, reads DGGITQSPKYLFRKEGQNVTLSCEQNLNHDAMYWYRQDPGQGLRLIYYSQIVNDFQKGDIAEGYSVSREKKESFPLTVTSAQKNPTAFYLCASSITGGRETQYFGPGTRLLVL.

V is TRBV7-3 and J is TRBJ2-3; 12 bases align to TRBD1. In germline, CDR1 is SGHTA, CDR2 FQGTGA. CDR3 length: 16 amino acids. V was clipped by 3 bases and J by 4 bases; unmatched bases: 5. The CDR3 here is CASSFLGQGAADTQYF. The CDR3, as DNA: TGTGCCAGCAGCTTCCTGGGACAGGGGGCGGCAGATACGCAGTATTTT. Combining the CDR3 with reference TRBV7-3 and TRBJ2-3 gives the whole variable domain GAGVSQTPSNKVTEKGKYVELRCDPISGHTALYWYRQSLGQGPEFLIYFQGTGAADDSGLPNDRFFAVRPEGSVSTLKIQRTERGDSAVYLCASSFLGQGAADTQYFGPGTRLTVL.

This chain uses TRBV15 with TRBJ1-3; 9 bases match TRBD1. Germline trimming cut 1 base from V and 4 bases from J; bases unmatched to any gene: 8. The CDR3 is 17 residues long. The germline V gene encodes CDR1 LNHNV and CDR2 YYDKDF (reference sequence). The CDR3 sequence: CATSRGVQGARGNTIYF. The CDR3 DNA follows: TGTGCCACCAGCAGAGGCGTACAGGGGGCGCGGGGAAACACCATATATTTT.

This clone was picked up a small number of times. The chain has TRBV28 and TRBJ2-1, with a possible D match to TRBD1 (7 bases). With 7 bases removed from V and 9 bases from J, the gap between germline ends came to 19 bases. The germline V gene has CDR1 MDHEN and CDR2 SYDVKM. CDR3 length: 14 residues. This chain's CDR3 is CASTLTGVEGEQFF. The CDR3 DNA reads as TGTGCCAGCACCCTCACAGGGGTGGAGGGTGAGCAGTTCTTC.

The chain employs TRBV4-3 and TRBJ1-6; the match to TRBD1 covers 7 bases. From germline, CDR1 is LGHNA and CDR2 YSLEER. V lost 1 base, J lost 7 bases, and 10 bases stayed unmatched. There are 17 residues in the CDR3. CDR3 sequence: CASSQGWEGTENSPLHF. DNA of the CDR3: TGCGCCAGCAGCCAAGGATGGGAAGGGACAGAGAATTCACCCCTCCACTTT.

The chain carries TRBV6-5 and TRBJ2-3; the D gene is possibly TRBD2 (5 bases). The CDR3 has 15 residues. The germline CDR1 and CDR2 sequences are MNHEY and SVGAGI. V was trimmed by 7 bases and J by 5 bases, leaving 19 bases between them. CDR3 nucleotide sequence: TGTGCCAGCAATCGCCTAGCTGGGTCCCGAGATACGCAGTATTTT. Its translation is CASNRLAGSRDTQYF.

V usage is TRBV6-5 and J usage is TRBJ1-4, with D maybe TRBD1 (5 bases). Trimming took off 6 bases at V and 5 bases at J, with 13 bases between the two ends. This CDR3 is built from 14 residues. CDR1 is MNHEY, CDR2 SVGAGI, per germline. The CDR3 reads CASSLTEANEKLFF. CDR3 bases: TGTGCCAGCAGCTTGACAGAAGCAAATGAAAAACTGTTTTTT.

The chain couples TRBV28 to TRBJ2-3; D not resolved. The V end lost 6 bases, the J end lost 6 bases, and 13 bases lay between the germline ends. The germline V gene encodes CDR1 MDHEN and CDR2 SYDVKM. The CDR3 is made up of 13 amino acids. CDR3 in DNA: TGTGCCAGCAGGGGCCGCGCATTGGATACGCAGTATTTT. It specifies CASRGRALDTQYF. Full variable domain (outside the CDR3, taken from reference TRBV28 and TRBJ2-3): DVKVTQSSRYLVKRTGEKVFLECVQDMDHENMFWYRQDPGLGLRLIYFSYDVKMKEKGDIPEGYSVSREKKERFSLILESASTNQTSMYLCASRGRALDTQYFGPGTRLTVL.

The V gene is TRBV7-2, the J gene TRBJ1-1, with unresolved D. The CDR3 totals 14 residues. V lost 7 bases and J lost 0, with 12 bases in between. Germline-derived CDR1 and CDR2 are SGHTA and FQGNSA. The CDR3 region is CASTLTTMNTEAFF. CDR3 sequence (DNA): TGTGCCAGCACCCTAACTACTATGAACACTGAAGCTTTCTTT.

The CDR3 region is CASSSGTHPSTDTQYF. Written as DNA, the CDR3 is TGTGCCAGCAGCTCCGGGACTCACCCTAGCACAGATACGCAGTATTTT. V gene TRBV7-2 combines with J gene TRBJ2-3, with D perhaps TRBD2 (6 bases). The CDR3 spans 16 residues. Trimming pared 4 bases from V and 0 bases from J, leaving 14 bases between. Per germline, CDR1 SGHTA and CDR2 FQGNSA.

CDR3 amino acids: CASSARVGNTEAFF. CDR3 bases: TGTGCCAGCAGTGCCAGGGTAGGGAACACTGAAGCTTTCTTT. The rearrangement uses TRBV2 and TRBJ1-1; D perhaps matches TRBD1 (5 bases). This CDR3 region has 14 residues. The V and J ends lost 4 bases and 1 base respectively, with 10 bases between them. CDR1 and CDR2 (germline): SNHLY, FYNNEI.

V gene TRBV9 combines with J gene TRBJ1-6, with 7 bases aligning to TRBD1. Germline CDR1 is SGDLS and CDR2 is YYNGEE. Trimming cost V 3 bases and J 6 bases; bases outside gene matches: 6. The length of the CDR3 is 15 residues. CDR3 amino acids: CASSAQGEANSPLHF. As DNA, the CDR3 is TGTGCCAGCAGCGCCCAGGGGGAGGCTAATTCACCCCTCCACTTT.

V gene TRBV12-2 combines with J gene TRBJ1-4; TRBD1, as called in the table, went unchecked against the DNA. TRBV12-2 is labeled a pseudogene. The length of the CDR3 is 19 residues. The CDR3 loop reads CASRPPRQGAIPANEKLFF. For the CDR3, the DNA is TGTGCAAGTCGCCCCCCCCGGCAGGGGGCGATTCCAGCTAATGAAAAACTGTTTTTT.

The chain links TRBV29-1 to TRBJ2-1, with D possibly TRBD1 on 5 matching bases. The length of the CDR3 is 15 residues. Germline V gives CDR1 SQVTM, CDR2 ANQGSEA. V dropped 6 bases and J dropped 4 bases, with 19 bases sitting between them. This CDR3 is CSVPMRNRYYNEQFF. CDR3 bases: TGCAGCGTCCCCATGAGGAACAGGTATTACAATGAGCAGTTCTTC.

This chain connects TRBV11-2 to TRBJ2-2, with 8 bases identical to TRBD2. Germline CDR1 reads SGHAT; CDR2 reads FQNNGV. Losses at the gene ends were 5 bases for V and 0 bases for J; bases not matched to a gene: 5. The CDR3 sequence is 16 residues long. The chain's CDR3 is CASSAAAGANTGELFF. The CDR3 nucleotides read TGTGCCAGCAGCGCGGCAGCGGGGGCGAACACCGGGGAGCTGTTTTTT.

V and J are TRBV6-5 and TRBJ2-1, with D possibly TRBD2 on 5 matching bases. V lost 8 bases to trimming and J lost 5 bases, with 19 bases between them. This CDR3 region has 15 residues. In germline, CDR1 is MNHEY, CDR2 SVGAGI. The CDR3 loop is CASHNPGKVHNEQFF. DNA for the CDR3: TGTGCCAGCCATAACCCCGGGAAGGTCCACAATGAGCAGTTCTTC.

This chain uses TRBV5-5 with TRBJ1-2; D may be TRBD1 (5 bases). Trimming left V 4 bases short and J 6 bases short, with 10 bases between. The CDR3 length is 12 residues. Germline V gives CDR1 SGHKS, CDR2 YYEKEE (reference sequence). The CDR3 region is CASSSWGDGYTF. In nucleotides, the CDR3 is TGTGCCAGCAGCAGTTGGGGGGATGGCTACACCTTC. Complete variable domain (other parts from reference TRBV5-5 and TRBJ1-2): DAGVTQSPTHLIKTRGQQVTLRCSPISGHKSVSWYQQVLGQGPQFIFQYYEKEERGRGNFPDRFSARQFPNYSSELNVNALLLGDSALYLCASSSWGDGYTFGSGTRLTVV.

The chain recombines TRBV5-1 with TRBJ2-7; TRBD2 aligns across 11 bases. After removal of 0 bases from V and 1 base from J, the junction contained 9 bases not matched to a gene. CDR1 and CDR2 from the germline V gene are SGHRS and YFSETQ. This CDR3 spans 18 amino acids. Here the CDR3 DNA reads TGCGCCAGCAGCTTGGCTGTGCTAGCGGGGGGCTATTCCTACGAGCAGTACTTC. Its translation is CASSLAVLAGGYSYEQYF.

As concerns this clone: At one boundary the junction diverges from the germline segment, which might be a read error. V usage is TRBV5-3 and J usage is TRBJ2-7; no clear D gene. Being an ORF, TRBV5-3 has a function that is uncertain. The CDR3 contains 8 residues. CDR3 in amino acids: CARSLSFF. The DNA of the CDR3 is TGTGCCAGAAGCCTATCATTCTTC.

The chain is built from TRBV5-6 and TRBJ1-1; 7 bases map to TRBD1. CDR1 is SGHDT and CDR2 is YYEEEE in the germline V gene. The CDR3 loop spans 17 amino acids. V shed 0 bases and J 0 bases; nucleotides not matched to a gene: 8. CDR3 in DNA: TGTGCCAGCAGCTTGGTAGGGGGCGCGGCCATGAACACTGAAGCTTTCTTT. It codes for CASSLVGGAAMNTEAFF. Combining the CDR3 with reference TRBV5-6 and TRBJ1-1 gives the whole variable domain DAGVTQSPTHLIKTRGQQVTLRCSPKSGHDTVSWYQQALGQGPQFIFQYYEEEERQRGNFPDRFSGHQFPNYSSELNVNALLLGDSALYLCASSLVGGAAMNTEAFFGQGTRLTVV.

The rearrangement joins TRBV4-3 to TRBJ2-7; TRBD2 matches at 9 bases. The CDR3 sequence is 15 residues long. Germline V gives CDR1 LGHNA, CDR2 YSLEER. The junction had 2 bases not matched to a gene; V was cut back by 0 bases and J by 2 bases. CDR3 in DNA: TGCGCCAGCAGCCAAGATGGACTAGCGACCTACGAGCAGTACTTC. As protein: CASSQDGLATYEQYF.

The rearrangement joins TRBV13 to TRBJ2-1; a weak D match, TRBD1 (6 bases). The germline V gene encodes CDR1 PRHDT and CDR2 FYEKMQ (reference sequence). Trimming took 5 bases from V and 4 from J, leaving 12 bases between them. The CDR3 is 14 amino acids. The CDR3 protein is CASSTGRMYNEQFF. CDR3 coding DNA: TGTGCCAGCAGCACAGGGAGAATGTACAATGAGCAGTTCTTC.

The chain links TRBV4-3 to TRBJ1-2; D perhaps matches TRBD1 (5 bases). The CDR3 has 14 residues. The germline V gene has CDR1 LGHNA and CDR2 YSLEER. The ends were cut back, 2 bases at V and 2 bases at J, with 9 bases in the middle. The CDR3 coding sequence is TGCGCCAGCAGCCAATCCCGGGGGAACTATGGCTACACCTTC. This gives the protein CASSQSRGNYGYTF.

This chain links TRBV27 with TRBJ1-5; TRBD1 matches 9 bases. The CDR3 runs 15 residues. Germline V gene lookup returns CDR1 MNHEY and CDR2 SMNVEV (reference sequence). Trimming took 7 bases from V and 7 from J; bases not matched to a gene: 11. This chain's CDR3 is CASKGSGQGLQPQHF. CDR3 bases: TGTGCCAGCAAGGGGTCGGGACAGGGCTTGCAGCCCCAGCATTTT.

This sequence joins TRBV29-1 and TRBJ2-4; D may be TRBD1 (7 bases). CDR1 and CDR2 (germline): SQVTM, ANQGSEA. This CDR3 has 13 residues. The V and J ends lost 5 bases and 3 bases respectively, with 11 bases between them. The CDR3 region is CSVRQGGKNIQYF. In nucleotides, the CDR3 is TGCAGCGTTCGACAGGGAGGCAAAAACATTCAGTACTTC.

V gene TRBV5-5 combines with J gene TRBJ2-7; D is unresolved. CDR1 and CDR2 (germline): SGHKS, YYEKEE (reference sequence). Trimming left V 1 base short and J 3 bases short, with 8 bases between. CDR3 length: 13 amino acids. The CDR3 sequence is CASSLLADYEQYV. CDR3 DNA: TGTGCCAGCAGCTTGCTGGCGGACTACGAGCAGTACGTC.

The rearrangement uses TRBV27 and TRBJ2-3; D unclear. The V end lost 1 base, the J end lost 3 bases, and 8 bases lay between the germline ends. The V gene's germline CDR1 is MNHEY and CDR2 SMNVEV (reference sequence). CDR3 length: 14 amino acids. CDR3 DNA: TGTGCCAGCAGTTTATTCAGGCTAACAGATACGCAGTATTTT. This codes for CASSLFRLTDTQYF.

This sequence joins TRBV6-5 and TRBJ1-2, with TRBD1 identical over 10 bases. CDR3 length: 14 amino acids. Germline lookup yields CDR1 MNHEY and CDR2 SVGAGI. The V and J ends lost 6 bases and 6 bases, in that order; junction bases with no gene match: 7. The CDR3 DNA sequence: TGTGCCAGCAGCCAGGGGACAGGGGTAAATGGCTACACCTTC. It codes for CASSQGTGVNGYTF.